These 5 T cell receptor beta chains share one sample of origin, sequenced in a study of T cell responses to AZD1222 COVID-19 vaccine (dated by TCRdb to the early 2020s). This specimen's time point label, per the study, means: baseline before first vaccination. The library came from the immunoSEQ multiplex PCR assay. The table comes from immuneACCESS by way of TCRdb, which keeps in-frame sequences with V and J called. Part of the clones is missing from these tables; in studies checked, under half for an unresolved V gene and the rest for unknown reasons. This sample has roughly 140,000 clones in its table, and about nine tenths of those were observed once. The top ten clonotypes cover 1.5% to 2% of the sample. Here the sequenced sample was peripheral blood, taken on day 0 of AZD1222 vaccination. The receptors come from an adult in good health.

The chain recombines TRBV5-6 with TRBJ2-7; 12 bases map to TRBD2. CDR1 is SGHDT, CDR2 YYEEEE, per germline. The CDR3 is 13 amino acids. V trimming: 6 bases; J trimming: 5 bases; junction bases outside the gene matches: 3. CDR3 coding DNA: TGTGCCAGCAAGCGGACTAGCGGGAACGAGCAGTACTTC. Residues: CASKRTSGNEQYF.

The chain is built from TRBV6-5 and TRBJ2-2; no clear D. The CDR3 consists of 15 residues. V lost 6 bases, J lost 4 bases, and 15 bases lay in between. Germline loops: CDR1 MNHEY, CDR2 SVGAGI. The CDR3 reads CASSITSRSTGELFF. In nucleotides, the CDR3 is TGTGCCAGCAGCATAACGAGTAGAAGCACCGGGGAGCTGTTTTTT.

The genes are TRBV11-3 and TRBJ2-1; tentative D call: TRBD2 (6 bases). V was cut by 1 base and J by 3 bases, with 10 bases left in between. Germline CDR1 and CDR2: SGHNT and YENEEA. CDR3 length: 15 amino acids. The CDR3, as DNA: TGTGCCAGCAGCTTAGGGCTAGCGCGCTACAATGAGCAGTTCTTC. It codes for CASSLGLARYNEQFF.

The rearrangement uses TRBV21-1 and TRBJ2-7; TRBD2 is the table's D call and was not checked against the DNA. TRBV21-1 is tagged as a pseudogene. The CDR3 consists of 14 residues. This CDR3 is CASIHSHNGGEQYF. The CDR3 nucleotides are TGTGCCAGCATACATAGCCATAACGGGGGCGAGCAGTACTTC.

The chain carries TRBV6-5 and TRBJ1-3; D call uncertain. The germline V gene has CDR1 MNHEY and CDR2 SVGAGI. The CDR3 loop spans 16 amino acids. Trimming left V 2 bases short and J 0 bases short, with 11 bases between. The CDR3 reads CASSYVGPGSGNTIYF. The DNA for the CDR3 is TGTGCCAGCAGTTACGTAGGCCCCGGCTCTGGAAACACCATATATTTT.